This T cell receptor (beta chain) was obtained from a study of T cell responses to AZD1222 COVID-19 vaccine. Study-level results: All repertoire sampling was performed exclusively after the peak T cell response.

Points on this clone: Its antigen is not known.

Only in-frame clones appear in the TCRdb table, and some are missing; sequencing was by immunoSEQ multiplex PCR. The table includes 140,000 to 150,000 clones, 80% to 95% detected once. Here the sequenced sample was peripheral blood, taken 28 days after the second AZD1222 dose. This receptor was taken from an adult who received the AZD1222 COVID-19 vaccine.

This CDR3 is CAISGGQGAYEQYF. The CDR3 region has the DNA TGTGCCATCAGTGGAGGACAGGGGGCCTACGAGCAGTACTTC. The chain carries TRBV10-3 and TRBJ2-7, with 10 positions matching TRBD1. V trimming: 4 bases; J trimming: 2 bases; junction bases outside the gene matches: 2. In germline, CDR1 is ENHRY, CDR2 SYGVKD. The CDR3 length is 14 residues.